These 7 T cell receptor beta chains came from one sample sequenced in a study of blood T cell repertoires in COVID-19. Method: immunoSEQ multiplex PCR; TCRdb's copy keeps in-frame clones and lacks some. The sample lists approximately 69,000 clones, approximately 87% occurring once. Sequencing was performed on peripheral blood. These receptors all come from a woman older than 75 with acute or convalescent COVID-19.

The V gene is TRBV5-4, the J gene TRBJ2-3; 11 bases are a match to TRBD2. The CDR3 covers 15 residues. The germline V gene has CDR1 SGHNT and CDR2 YYREEE (reference sequence). Trimming took 3 bases from V and 1 from J; bases not matched to a gene: 1. The CDR3 coding sequence is TGTGCCAGCAGCTGGGGACTAGCGGGCACAGATACGCAGTATTTT. It specifies CASSWGLAGTDTQYF. Looking up the rest from reference TRBV5-4 and TRBJ2-3 gives the full variable domain: ETGVTQSPTHLIKTRGQQVTLRCSSQSGHNTVSWYQQALGQGPQFIFQYYREEENGRGNFPPRFSGLQFPNYSSELNVNALELDDSALYLCASSWGLAGTDTQYFGPGTRLTVL.

This chain uses TRBV19 with TRBJ2-5; 12 nucleotides agree with TRBD1. Germline CDR1 and CDR2: LNHDA and SQIVND (reference sequence). This CDR3 spans 13 amino acids. The J segment lost 5 bases and the V segment lost 9 bases, leaving 4 bases of the junction unmatched. The CDR3, as DNA: TGTGCCAGCCGGGACAGGGGGCTGGAGACCCAGTACTTC. Translation: CASRDRGLETQYF.

This sequence joins TRBV6-1 and TRBJ2-5, with 7 bases fitting TRBD1. CDR1 is MNHNS, CDR2 SASEGT, per germline. The CDR3 has 16 residues. V shed 0 bases and J 1 base; nucleotides not matched to a gene: 5. This CDR3 is CASSEALTGFQETQYF. CDR3 coding DNA: TGTGCCAGCAGTGAAGCCCTGACAGGGTTCCAAGAGACCCAGTACTTC.

The chain employs TRBV7-6 and TRBJ2-7; weak D call: TRBD2 (7 bases). The CDR3 extends over 14 amino acids. V lost 6 bases, J lost 0 bases, and 12 bases lay in between. Germline CDR1 and CDR2: SGHVS and FNYEAQ. CDR3 nucleotide sequence: TGTGCCAGCAGACGAGGGGGGGGCTCCTACGAGCAGTACTTC. Its translation is CASRRGGGSYEQYF.

The CDR3 nucleotides are TGTGCCAGCTCACCAGGCCTAGAGAATGAGCAGTTCTTC. It specifies CASSPGLENEQFF. The genes are TRBV18 and TRBJ2-1; no firm D call. The V end was cut by 2 bases, the J end by 7 bases, with 9 bases between. The germline gives CDR1 KGHSH, CDR2 LQKENI. The CDR3 sequence is 13 residues long.

V usage is TRBV30 and J usage is TRBJ1-3, with a weak D call TRBD1 (6 bases). Germline CDR1 GTSNPN, CDR2 SVGIG (reference sequence). V was cut by 4 bases and J by 3 bases, with 16 bases left in between. This CDR3 comprises 15 residues. In DNA, the CDR3 is TGTGCCTGGAATACGGACAGTCTCTTTGGAAACACCATATATTTT. Its translation: CAWNTDSLFGNTIYF.

The chain has TRBV29-1 and TRBJ2-2; no reliable D call. The CDR3 consists of 11 residues. CDR1 is SQVTM, CDR2 ANQGSEA, per germline. The V gene lost 7 bases and the J gene lost 4 bases, with 7 bases spanning the gap. This CDR3 reads CSGTITGELFF. CDR3 nucleotide sequence: TGCAGCGGAACTATCACCGGGGAGCTGTTTTTT.